This T cell receptor (beta chain) derives from a study of cytomegalovirus exposure and HLA in healthy donors. Study-wide points: According to a later analysis, most TCR beta chains associated with CMV appeared HLA-restricted. Cytomegalovirus association was assigned to about 150 TCR beta chains.

The PCR had 60 Vbeta and 13 Jbeta primers. Only in-frame clones appear in the TCRdb table, and some are missing; sequencing was by immunoSEQ multiplex PCR. The repertoire holds around 100,000 clones, roughly 78% seen once, with 2.5% to 3.5% in the top ten. With regard to this clone: The antigen is not known.

V lost 4 bases and J lost 0; bases outside the gene matches: 8. CDR1 is SGHRS and CDR2 is YFSETQ in the germline V gene. CDR3 length: 16 residues. The sample was PBMCs. The receptor was isolated from a woman in her 40s in good health and CMV-seronegative. The chain combines TRBV5-1 with TRBJ2-7, with TRBD1 identical over 9 bases. The CDR3 nucleotides read TGCGCCAGCAGCCTAGGACAGGGGAGAAACTCCTACGAGCAGTACTTC. Encoded protein: CASSLGQGRNSYEQYF.